The T cell receptor (beta chain) under discussion was sequenced for a study of sequential checkpoint blockade in melanoma. Noted treatment: randomized to nivolumab then ipilimumab (arm A) or the reverse (arm B). Clones were sequenced by immunoSEQ multiplex PCR, and TCRdb holds only the in-frame ones, with some missing. This sample yields around 19,000 clones, of which about 25% are seen a single time; about 7.8% belongs to the top ten. The receptor comes from a human donor with melanoma. Sequences were derived from tumor tissue (inferred from file names), sampled from a patient given nivolumab and ipilimumab in sequence.

The CDR3 here is CASSSPGQEGWGAFF. The CDR3 DNA reads as TGCGCCAGCAGCTCACCGGGACAGGAGGGTTGGGGAGCTTTCTTT. The chain is built from TRBV5-1 and TRBJ1-1; 8 nucleotides match TRBD1. The CDR3 has 15 residues. CDR1 SGHRS and CDR2 YFSETQ come from the germline V gene. V was pared by 3 bases and J by 10 bases, with 14 bases of the junction left unmatched.